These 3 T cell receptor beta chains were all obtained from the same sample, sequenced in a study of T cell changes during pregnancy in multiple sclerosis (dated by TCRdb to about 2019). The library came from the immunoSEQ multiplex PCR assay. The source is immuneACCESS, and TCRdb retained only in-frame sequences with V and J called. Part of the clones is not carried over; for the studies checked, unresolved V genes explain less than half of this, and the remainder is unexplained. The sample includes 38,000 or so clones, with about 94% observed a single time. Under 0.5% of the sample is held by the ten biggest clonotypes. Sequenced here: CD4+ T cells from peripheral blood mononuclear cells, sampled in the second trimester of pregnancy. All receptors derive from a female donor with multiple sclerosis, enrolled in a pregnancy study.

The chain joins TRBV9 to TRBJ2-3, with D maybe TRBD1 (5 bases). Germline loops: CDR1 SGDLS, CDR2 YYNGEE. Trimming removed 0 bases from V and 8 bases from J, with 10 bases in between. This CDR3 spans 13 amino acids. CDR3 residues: CASSVEGIGTQYF. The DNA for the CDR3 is TGTGCCAGCAGCGTAGAGGGGATAGGTACGCAGTATTTT.

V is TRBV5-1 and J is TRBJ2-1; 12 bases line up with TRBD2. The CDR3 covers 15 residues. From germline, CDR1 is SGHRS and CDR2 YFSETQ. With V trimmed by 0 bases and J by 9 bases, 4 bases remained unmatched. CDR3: CASSLEASGGAEQFF. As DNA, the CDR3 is TGCGCCAGCAGCTTGGAGGCTAGCGGGGGGGCTGAGCAGTTCTTC.

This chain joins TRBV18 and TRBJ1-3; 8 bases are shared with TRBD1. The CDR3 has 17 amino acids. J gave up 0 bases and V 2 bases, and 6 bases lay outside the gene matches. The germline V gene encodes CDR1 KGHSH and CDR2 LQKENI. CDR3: CASSPKSGQGSGNTIYF. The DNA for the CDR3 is TGTGCCAGCTCACCAAAATCTGGACAGGGCTCTGGAAACACCATATATTTT.